The 19 T cell receptor beta chains presented below share a single source sample, sequenced in a study of CD8 T cells in ankylosing spondylitis. TCRdb re-called the 5' RACE reads with MiXCR, one entry per CDR3 protein. The table lists hundreds of thousands of distinct CDR3 sequences, roughly 25% of them singletons. Study outcomes and limitations: The study identified a TCR beta motif of several highly homologous variants that appeared characteristic of ankylosing spondylitis blood.

Antigens of these TCRs are unknown. Sequencing input: blood, either unsorted or a sorted T cell fraction (not recorded which). The source is a male donor with ankylosing spondylitis.

CDR3 sequence (DNA): TGCAGTGCTAGAGAAGGGGGCCCCGGGGCTTTCTTT. Its protein product is CSAREGGPGAFF. V is TRBV20-1 and J is TRBJ1-1, with 7 bases lining up with TRBD1. The CDR3 length is 12 residues. Trimming at V came to 0 bases and at J to 11 bases, leaving 6 bases not matched to a gene. Germline CDR1 and CDR2: DFQATT and SNEGSKA (reference sequence).

The rearrangement links TRBV5-1 to TRBJ2-3, with 14 bases identical to TRBD2. Per the germline V gene, CDR1 is SGHRS and CDR2 is YFSETQ. V shed 4 bases and J 1 base; nucleotides not matched to a gene: 8. The CDR3 covers 18 residues. The CDR3 DNA reads TGCGCCAGCAGCCTGGGACTAGCGGGAGAAGTCGGCACAGATACGCAGTATTTT. Its protein is CASSLGLAGEVGTDTQYF.

This clonotype showed up just a few times. This chain uses TRBV20-1 with TRBJ1-5, with D uncertain. V lost 6 bases, J lost 4 bases, and 13 bases lay in between. This CDR3 has 13 amino acids. Germline loops: CDR1 DFQATT, CDR2 SNEGSKA (reference sequence). CDR3 amino acids: CSAERGLNQPQHF. In DNA, the CDR3 is TGCAGTGCCGAACGCGGACTAAATCAGCCCCAGCATTTT.

This clonotype was found a few times. This sequence joins TRBV20-1 and TRBJ2-1; 7 nucleotides agree with TRBD2. Germline V CDR1 and CDR2: DFQATT, SNEGSKA (reference sequence). The CDR3 is 14 amino acids. V lost 6 bases and J lost 4; bases outside the gene matches: 9. This CDR3 is CSAILAVFYNEQFF. CDR3 DNA: TGCAGTGCGATCCTAGCGGTATTTTACAATGAGCAGTTCTTC.

This clonotype has a handful of counts. The CDR3 coding sequence is TGCAGTGCTCGGGACCTCCTCGACAATGAGCAGTTCTTC. This translates into CSARDLLDNEQFF. The chain is built from TRBV20-1 and TRBJ2-1; D tentatively fits TRBD1 or TRBD2 (5 bases each). V lost 5 bases, J lost 5 bases, and 13 bases lay in between. The germline CDR1 and CDR2 sequences are DFQATT and SNEGSKA (reference sequence). The CDR3 loop spans 13 amino acids.

This clonotype was seen only a few times. J is TRBJ1-2 and V is TRBV7-2, with TRBD1 identical over 9 bases. J was trimmed by 3 bases and V by 7 bases; bases with no gene match: 9. The germline V gene has CDR1 SGHTA and CDR2 FQGNSA. The CDR3 is 15 residues long. The CDR3 protein is CASIQDRGSDYGYTF. The CDR3 DNA is TGTGCCAGCATCCAGGACAGGGGTAGTGACTATGGCTACACCTTC. Full variable domain (remainder filled in from reference TRBV7-2 and TRBJ1-2): GAGVSQSPSNKVTEKGKDVELRCDPISGHTALYWYRQSLGQGLEFLIYFQGNSAPDKSGLPSDRFSAERTGGSVSTLTIQRTQQEDSAVYLCASIQDRGSDYGYTFGSGTRLTVV.

V and J are TRBV5-6 and TRBJ1-2, with a possible D match to TRBD1 (6 bases). Trimming removed 0 bases at V and 3 bases at J, with 9 bases between. The CDR3 length is 14 residues. The germline V gene encodes CDR1 SGHDT and CDR2 YYEEEE. The CDR3 DNA reads TGTGCCAGCAGCTTGGTAGGACAGTACTATGGCTACACCTTC. This codes for CASSLVGQYYGYTF.

This clonotype was observed a few times. J is TRBJ1-1 and V is TRBV24-1, with TRBD1 matching 7 bases. The CDR3 has 13 residues. V dropped 9 bases and J dropped 9; count of bases not matched to a gene: 12. Germline V lookup: CDR1 KGHDR, CDR2 SFDVKD. The CDR3 loop reads CATSGLGGRQAFF. CDR3 sequence (DNA): TGTGCCACCTCCGGTTTAGGGGGCCGTCAAGCTTTCTTT.

This clonotype was seen once. The chain employs TRBV15 and TRBJ2-5; D call uncertain. The germline gives CDR1 LNHNV, CDR2 YYDKDF (reference sequence). V was trimmed by 0 bases and J by 5 bases, leaving 7 bases between them. The CDR3 loop spans 13 amino acids. CDR3 DNA: TGTGCCACCAGCAGAGATTTCGGCGAGACCCAGTACTTC. It is translated as CATSRDFGETQYF.

The chain is built from TRBV5-1 and TRBJ2-1, with 7 bases fitting TRBD2. This CDR3 contains 13 residues. The V segment lost 4 bases and the J segment 7 bases; nucleotides outside the gene matches: 5. Germline assignment: CDR1 SGHRS and CDR2 YFSETQ. CDR3 protein: CASSAGARNEQFF. DNA of the CDR3: TGCGCCAGCAGCGCGGGAGCGAGAAATGAGCAGTTCTTC.

The chain links TRBV25-1 to TRBJ2-3, with 7 bases fitting TRBD2. J was trimmed by 6 bases and V by 3 bases; bases with no gene match: 9. The CDR3 is 15 amino acids. The germline V gene encodes CDR1 MGHDK and CDR2 SYGVNS. The CDR3 bases are TGTGCCAGCAGTGACACGAGCGGGGTAGGGGATACGCAGTATTTT. This encodes CASSDTSGVGDTQYF.

The chain employs TRBV5-1 and TRBJ1-1; the D gene is possibly TRBD1 (5 bases). The CDR3 spans 14 residues. Trimming pared 2 bases from V and 6 bases from J, leaving 14 bases between. CDR1 SGHRS and CDR2 YFSETQ come from the germline V gene. This CDR3 is CASSLGPTGPEAFF. DNA of the CDR3: TGCGCCAGCAGCTTAGGCCCAACAGGTCCTGAAGCTTTCTTT.

In this sample, this clonotype turned up a few times. J is TRBJ2-2 and V is TRBV24-1, with D possibly being TRBD2 (6 bases). CDR3 length: 13 residues. Germline lookup yields CDR1 KGHDR and CDR2 SFDVKD. Between the trimmed V and J ends, which lost 8 bases and 3 bases, there was a span of 9 bases. Written as DNA, the CDR3 is TGTGCCACCAACAGGAGGGACACCGGGGAGCTGTTTTTT. This gives the protein CATNRRDTGELFF.

The chain combines TRBV3-1 with TRBJ2-5, with 8 positions matching TRBD1. The CDR3 consists of 15 residues. J gave up 3 bases and V 6 bases, and 9 bases lay outside the gene matches. Germline CDR1 and CDR2: LGHDT and YNNKEL (reference sequence). The CDR3, as DNA: TGTGCCAGCAGTTCGTCCAGGGGGCGGGAAGAGACCCAGTACTTC. This translates into CASSSSRGREETQYF.

The CDR3 region is CASSLGSWEISNQPQHF. The CDR3 nucleotides read TGCGCCAGCAGCTTGGGATCGTGGGAGATAAGCAATCAGCCCCAGCATTTT. The V gene is TRBV5-1, the J gene TRBJ1-5; D not resolved. CDR3 length: 17 amino acids. CDR1 SGHRS and CDR2 YFSETQ come from the germline V gene. Trimming took 0 bases from V and 1 from J, leaving 14 bases between them.

There are a few counts of this clonotype. V and J are TRBV20-1 and TRBJ2-5, with 7 bases lining up with TRBD1. This CDR3 is 13 amino acids long. The germline V gene encodes CDR1 DFQATT and CDR2 SNEGSKA (reference sequence). V was clipped by 6 bases and J by 0 bases; unmatched bases: 4. The CDR3 sequence: CSALGQDQETQYF. The CDR3 DNA reads TGCAGTGCCCTTGGACAGGACCAAGAGACCCAGTACTTC.

This clonotype was detected a few times. The chain employs TRBV19 and TRBJ1-5; 7 bases line up with TRBD1. V shed 10 bases and J 2 bases; nucleotides not matched to a gene: 11. The CDR3 has 15 amino acids. Germline CDR1 and CDR2: LNHDA and SQIVND (reference sequence). The CDR3 coding sequence is TGTGCCACCAGAGAACACACAGGGGGCAATCAGCCCCAGCATTTT. Amino acids: CATREHTGGNQPQHF.

The CDR3 loop reads CASSQDGTWGETQYF. In DNA form, the CDR3 reads TGCGCCAGCAGCCAAGACGGAACCTGGGGGGAGACCCAGTACTTC. The V and J genes are TRBV4-1 and TRBJ2-5; D tentatively fits TRBD1 or TRBD2 (5 bases each). The CDR3 spans 15 residues. Germline V CDR1 and CDR2: MGHRA, YSYEKL. Trimming removed 0 bases from V and 5 bases from J, with 13 bases in between.

This chain links TRBV12-3 or TRBV12-4 with TRBJ1-4, with TRBD1 matching over 7 bases. J gave up 10 bases and V 2 bases, and 7 bases lay outside the gene matches. This CDR3 is built from 14 residues. CDR3 coding DNA: TGTGCCAGCAGTTTAATGCGGGACAGCCGAAAACTGTTTTTT. Translated, it gives CASSLMRDSRKLFF.